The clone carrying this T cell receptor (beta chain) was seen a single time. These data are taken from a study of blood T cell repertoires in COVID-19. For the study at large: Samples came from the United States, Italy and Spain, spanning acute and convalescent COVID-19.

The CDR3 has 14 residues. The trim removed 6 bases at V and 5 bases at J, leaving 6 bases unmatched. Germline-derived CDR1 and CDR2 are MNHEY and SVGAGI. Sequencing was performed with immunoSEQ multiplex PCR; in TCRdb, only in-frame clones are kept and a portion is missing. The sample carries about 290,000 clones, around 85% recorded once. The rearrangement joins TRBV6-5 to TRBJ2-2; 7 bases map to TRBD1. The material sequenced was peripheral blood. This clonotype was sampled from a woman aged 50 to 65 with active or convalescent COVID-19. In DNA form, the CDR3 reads TGTGCCAGCAGCGAGACAGGGAGAACCGGGGAGCTGTTTTTT. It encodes CASSETGRTGELFF.